The source of this T cell receptor beta chain is a study of cytomegalovirus exposure and HLA in healthy donors. Findings and limits, study-wide: One variant, a missense change in DCLRE1C, was linked in a later analysis to TCR beta V- and J-gene trimming. A later analysis found common viral pathogens apparently linked to several of the most significant clusters.

The PCR used 60 Vbeta and 13 Jbeta primers. Methods used by the authors: Unique TCR beta chains numbered around 80 million in a later analysis, with about 9.9 million shared. Data came from immunoSEQ multiplex PCR; TCRdb stores just in-frame clones and leaves some out. V, J and clone size derive from that table, while D and trimming were established from the DNA sequence. The sample holds about 160,000 clones, approximately 72% seen once. This clone was recorded only once. Its antigen is not identified. V was pared by 0 bases and J by 3 bases, with 9 bases between. Germline V gives CDR1 SGHRS, CDR2 YFSETQ. The CDR3 runs 14 residues.

The TCR comes from a female donor in good health and CMV-seronegative. V is TRBV5-1 and J is TRBJ1-1; D unclear. Sequencing input: PBMCs. In nucleotides, the CDR3 is TGCGCCAGCAGCTTGGGGGCGATGGACACTGAAGCTTTCTTT. Protein sequence: CASSLGAMDTEAFF.